Listed here are 9 T cell receptor beta chains from one sample, sequenced in a study of shared clonotypes between healthy human individuals. CD45RO-negative cells were positively selected for CCR7, leaving out terminally differentiated effector memory CD45RA+ cells. Generated by immunoSEQ multiplex PCR, the TCRdb table keeps only in-frame clones and is missing some. The sample has about 2.1 million clones; approximately 94% are singletons. The sample consisted of naive CD8+ T cells from PBMCs. Receptors were obtained from a man aged 18 to 29 in good health. Some clones in this sample may be carry-over from other donors' samples.

The chain uses TRBV7-2 and TRBJ2-3; 13 bases align to TRBD2. The germline gives CDR1 SGHTA, CDR2 FQGNSA. The ends lost 5 bases at V and 6 bases at J; junction bases unmatched: 11. This CDR3 has 17 residues. Here the CDR3 DNA reads TGTGCCAGCAGCCCTACCGGACTAGCGGGAGTACAGGATACGCAGTATTTT. Translating it yields CASSPTGLAGVQDTQYF. Drawing the rest from reference TRBV7-2 and TRBJ2-3, the complete variable domain is GAGVSQSPSNKVTEKGKDVELRCDPISGHTALYWYRQSLGQGLEFLIYFQGNSAPDKSGLPSDRFSAERTGGSVSTLTIQRTQQEDSAVYLCASSPTGLAGVQDTQYFGPGTRLTVL.

This chain joins TRBV7-8 and TRBJ1-5; D possibly corresponds to TRBD1 (6 bases). The CDR3 spans 16 residues. Between the trimmed V and J ends, which lost 1 base and 4 bases, there was a span of 14 bases. Germline CDR1 reads SGHVS; CDR2 reads FQNEAQ. The CDR3 loop is CASSLGGGLPNQPQHF. CDR3 nucleotides: TGTGCCAGCAGCTTAGGCGGGGGCCTACCGAATCAGCCCCAGCATTTT.

The V call is TRBV9, the J call TRBJ1-4; the D gene is possibly TRBD1 (5 bases). Trimming pared 0 bases from V and 6 bases from J, leaving 12 bases between. Germline V gene lookup returns CDR1 SGDLS and CDR2 YYNGEE. CDR3 size: 15 residues. The CDR3: CASSVGGRGDEKLFF. CDR3 coding DNA: TGTGCCAGCAGCGTAGGGGGACGGGGCGATGAAAAACTGTTTTTT.

CDR3 in amino acids: CASSPLAGGFGEQYF. In nucleotides, the CDR3 is TGCGCCAGCAGCCCCCTGGCGGGAGGGTTCGGAGAGCAGTACTTC. The chain has TRBV4-1 and TRBJ2-7; 9 bases map to TRBD2. The CDR3 runs 15 residues. Germline values: CDR1 MGHRA, CDR2 YSYEKL. The ends lost 4 bases at V and 7 bases at J; junction bases unmatched: 11.

This chain's CDR3 is CASSPSLATNEKLFF. The CDR3 DNA reads as TGTGCCAGCAGCCCGAGCCTAGCAACTAATGAAAAACTGTTTTTT. The chain links TRBV9 to TRBJ1-4, with unresolved D. Germline V CDR1 and CDR2: SGDLS, YYNGEE. V was clipped by 4 bases and J by 0 bases, with 10 bases between them. The CDR3 consists of 15 residues.

A word on this clone: In the same sample, other DNA sequences code for this CDR3. The rearrangement links TRBV7-8 to TRBJ2-1; 7 bases are shared with TRBD2. With 5 bases clipped from V and 1 base from J, the junction kept 5 bases outside the gene matches. CDR1 and CDR2 (germline): SGHVS, FQNEAQ. The CDR3 contains 15 residues. The CDR3 nucleotides are TGTGCCAGCAGCCTAGGAGCGGGATCCTACAATGAGCAGTTCTTC. Translating gives CASSLGAGSYNEQFF.

The V gene is TRBV4-1, the J gene TRBJ2-5; the match to TRBD2 covers 8 bases. The CDR3 runs 15 residues. V trimming: 8 bases; J trimming: 6 bases; junction bases outside the gene matches: 14. Germline lookup yields CDR1 MGHRA and CDR2 YSYEKL. The CDR3 spells CASGKFRGGAQTQYF. The CDR3 DNA reads TGCGCCAGCGGGAAGTTTCGGGGGGGGGCCCAGACCCAGTACTTC.

The chain is built from TRBV9 and TRBJ2-5, with 9 bases that match TRBD2. J was trimmed by 5 bases and V by 3 bases; bases with no gene match: 8. The CDR3 contains 15 residues. Germline values: CDR1 SGDLS, CDR2 YYNGEE. The DNA for the CDR3 is TGTGCCAGCAGCGAAGGACTAGCGACTCATGAGACCCAGTACTTC. It is translated as CASSEGLATHETQYF.

The rearrangement uses TRBV11-2 and TRBJ2-7; no clear D gene. This CDR3 contains 15 residues. The V and J ends lost 1 base and 0 bases respectively, with 10 bases between them. Germline loops: CDR1 SGHAT, CDR2 FQNNGV. CDR3 coding DNA: TGTGCCAGCAGCTTAGGATCGGATAGCTCCTACGAGCAGTACTTC. It is translated as CASSLGSDSSYEQYF.